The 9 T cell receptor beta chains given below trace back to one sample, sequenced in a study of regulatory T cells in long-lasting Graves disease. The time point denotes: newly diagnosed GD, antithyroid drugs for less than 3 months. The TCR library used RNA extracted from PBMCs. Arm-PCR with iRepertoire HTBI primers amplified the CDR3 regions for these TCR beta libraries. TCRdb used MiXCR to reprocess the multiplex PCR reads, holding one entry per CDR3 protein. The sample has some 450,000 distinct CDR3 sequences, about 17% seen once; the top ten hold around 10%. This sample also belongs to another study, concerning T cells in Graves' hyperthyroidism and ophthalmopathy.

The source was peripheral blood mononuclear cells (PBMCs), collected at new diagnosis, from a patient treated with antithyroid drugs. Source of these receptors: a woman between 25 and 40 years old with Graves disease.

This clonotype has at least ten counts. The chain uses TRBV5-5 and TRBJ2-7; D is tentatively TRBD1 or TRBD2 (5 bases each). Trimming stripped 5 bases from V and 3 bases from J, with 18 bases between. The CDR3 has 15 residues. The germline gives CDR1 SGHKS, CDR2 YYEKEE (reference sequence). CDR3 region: CASRPPGTDVYEQYF. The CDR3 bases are TGTGCCAGCAGACCCCCCGGGACCGATGTCTACGAGCAGTACTTC.

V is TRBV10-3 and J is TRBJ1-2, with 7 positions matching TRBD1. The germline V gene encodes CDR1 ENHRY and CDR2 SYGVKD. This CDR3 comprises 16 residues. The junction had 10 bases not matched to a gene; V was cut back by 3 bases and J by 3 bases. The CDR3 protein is CAISDTQGDIHYGYTF. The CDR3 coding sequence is TGTGCCATCAGTGACACCCAGGGGGATATACACTATGGCTACACCTTC.

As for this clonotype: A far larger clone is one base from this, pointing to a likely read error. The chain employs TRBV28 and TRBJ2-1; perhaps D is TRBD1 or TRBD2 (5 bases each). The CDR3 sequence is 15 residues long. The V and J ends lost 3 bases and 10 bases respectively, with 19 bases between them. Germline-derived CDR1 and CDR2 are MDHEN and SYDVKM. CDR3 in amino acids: CASSLRGAFSYEQFF. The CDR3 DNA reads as TGTGCCAGCAGTTTGAGAGGGGCCTTCTCCTACGAGCAGTTCTTC.

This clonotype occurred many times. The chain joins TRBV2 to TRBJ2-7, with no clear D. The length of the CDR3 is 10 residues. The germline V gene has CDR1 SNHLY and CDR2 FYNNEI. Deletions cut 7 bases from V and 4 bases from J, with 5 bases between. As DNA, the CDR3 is TGTGCCAGCATGGGGTACGAGCAGTACTTC. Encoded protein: CASMGYEQYF.

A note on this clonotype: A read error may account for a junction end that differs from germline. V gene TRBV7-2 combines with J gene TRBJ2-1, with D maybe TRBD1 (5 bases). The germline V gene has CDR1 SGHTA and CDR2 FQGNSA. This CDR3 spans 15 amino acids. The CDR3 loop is CASSLGHRSYNEQFF. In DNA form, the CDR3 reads TGTGCCAGCAGTTTAGGACATCGCTCCTACAATGAGCAGTTCTTC.

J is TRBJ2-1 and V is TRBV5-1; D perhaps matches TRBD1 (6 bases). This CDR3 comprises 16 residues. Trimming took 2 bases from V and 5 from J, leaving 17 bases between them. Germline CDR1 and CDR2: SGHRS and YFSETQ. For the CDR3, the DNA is TGCGCCAGCAGCTTATTAACACAGGGACGAAACAATGAGCAGTTCTTC. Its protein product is CASSLLTQGRNNEQFF. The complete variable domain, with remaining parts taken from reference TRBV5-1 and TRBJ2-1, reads KAGVTQTPRYLIKTRGQQVTLSCSPISGHRSVSWYQQTPGQGLQFLFEYFSETQRNKGNFPGRFSGRQFSNSRSEMNVSTLELGDSALYLCASSLLTQGRNNEQFFGPGTRLTVL.

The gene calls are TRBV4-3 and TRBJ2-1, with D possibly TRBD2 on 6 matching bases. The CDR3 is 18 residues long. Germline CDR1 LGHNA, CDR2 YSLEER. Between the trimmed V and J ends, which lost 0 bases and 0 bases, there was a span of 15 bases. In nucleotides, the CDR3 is TGCGCCAGCAGCCAAGATTCACTAGCTCAACACTCCTACAATGAGCAGTTCTTC. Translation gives CASSQDSLAQHSYNEQFF.

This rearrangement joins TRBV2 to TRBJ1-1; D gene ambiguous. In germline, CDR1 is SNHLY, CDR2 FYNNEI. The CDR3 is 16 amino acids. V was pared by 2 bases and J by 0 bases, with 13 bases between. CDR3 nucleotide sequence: TGTGCCAGCAGTGAATTCCAGGAATTAATGAACACTGAAGCTTTCTTT. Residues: CASSEFQELMNTEAFF. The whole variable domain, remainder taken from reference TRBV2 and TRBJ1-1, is EPEVTQTPSHQVTQMGQEVILRCVPISNHLYFYWYRQILGQKVEFLVSFYNNEISEKSEIFDDQFSVERPDGSNFTLKIRSTKLEDSAMYFCASSEFQELMNTEAFFGQGTRLTVV.

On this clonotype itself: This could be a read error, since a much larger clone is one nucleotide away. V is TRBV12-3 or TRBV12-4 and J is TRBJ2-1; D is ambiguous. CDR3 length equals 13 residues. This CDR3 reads CASSLLFEYERFF. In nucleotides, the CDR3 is TGTGCCAGCAGTTTATTGTTTGAATATGAGCGGTTCTTC.